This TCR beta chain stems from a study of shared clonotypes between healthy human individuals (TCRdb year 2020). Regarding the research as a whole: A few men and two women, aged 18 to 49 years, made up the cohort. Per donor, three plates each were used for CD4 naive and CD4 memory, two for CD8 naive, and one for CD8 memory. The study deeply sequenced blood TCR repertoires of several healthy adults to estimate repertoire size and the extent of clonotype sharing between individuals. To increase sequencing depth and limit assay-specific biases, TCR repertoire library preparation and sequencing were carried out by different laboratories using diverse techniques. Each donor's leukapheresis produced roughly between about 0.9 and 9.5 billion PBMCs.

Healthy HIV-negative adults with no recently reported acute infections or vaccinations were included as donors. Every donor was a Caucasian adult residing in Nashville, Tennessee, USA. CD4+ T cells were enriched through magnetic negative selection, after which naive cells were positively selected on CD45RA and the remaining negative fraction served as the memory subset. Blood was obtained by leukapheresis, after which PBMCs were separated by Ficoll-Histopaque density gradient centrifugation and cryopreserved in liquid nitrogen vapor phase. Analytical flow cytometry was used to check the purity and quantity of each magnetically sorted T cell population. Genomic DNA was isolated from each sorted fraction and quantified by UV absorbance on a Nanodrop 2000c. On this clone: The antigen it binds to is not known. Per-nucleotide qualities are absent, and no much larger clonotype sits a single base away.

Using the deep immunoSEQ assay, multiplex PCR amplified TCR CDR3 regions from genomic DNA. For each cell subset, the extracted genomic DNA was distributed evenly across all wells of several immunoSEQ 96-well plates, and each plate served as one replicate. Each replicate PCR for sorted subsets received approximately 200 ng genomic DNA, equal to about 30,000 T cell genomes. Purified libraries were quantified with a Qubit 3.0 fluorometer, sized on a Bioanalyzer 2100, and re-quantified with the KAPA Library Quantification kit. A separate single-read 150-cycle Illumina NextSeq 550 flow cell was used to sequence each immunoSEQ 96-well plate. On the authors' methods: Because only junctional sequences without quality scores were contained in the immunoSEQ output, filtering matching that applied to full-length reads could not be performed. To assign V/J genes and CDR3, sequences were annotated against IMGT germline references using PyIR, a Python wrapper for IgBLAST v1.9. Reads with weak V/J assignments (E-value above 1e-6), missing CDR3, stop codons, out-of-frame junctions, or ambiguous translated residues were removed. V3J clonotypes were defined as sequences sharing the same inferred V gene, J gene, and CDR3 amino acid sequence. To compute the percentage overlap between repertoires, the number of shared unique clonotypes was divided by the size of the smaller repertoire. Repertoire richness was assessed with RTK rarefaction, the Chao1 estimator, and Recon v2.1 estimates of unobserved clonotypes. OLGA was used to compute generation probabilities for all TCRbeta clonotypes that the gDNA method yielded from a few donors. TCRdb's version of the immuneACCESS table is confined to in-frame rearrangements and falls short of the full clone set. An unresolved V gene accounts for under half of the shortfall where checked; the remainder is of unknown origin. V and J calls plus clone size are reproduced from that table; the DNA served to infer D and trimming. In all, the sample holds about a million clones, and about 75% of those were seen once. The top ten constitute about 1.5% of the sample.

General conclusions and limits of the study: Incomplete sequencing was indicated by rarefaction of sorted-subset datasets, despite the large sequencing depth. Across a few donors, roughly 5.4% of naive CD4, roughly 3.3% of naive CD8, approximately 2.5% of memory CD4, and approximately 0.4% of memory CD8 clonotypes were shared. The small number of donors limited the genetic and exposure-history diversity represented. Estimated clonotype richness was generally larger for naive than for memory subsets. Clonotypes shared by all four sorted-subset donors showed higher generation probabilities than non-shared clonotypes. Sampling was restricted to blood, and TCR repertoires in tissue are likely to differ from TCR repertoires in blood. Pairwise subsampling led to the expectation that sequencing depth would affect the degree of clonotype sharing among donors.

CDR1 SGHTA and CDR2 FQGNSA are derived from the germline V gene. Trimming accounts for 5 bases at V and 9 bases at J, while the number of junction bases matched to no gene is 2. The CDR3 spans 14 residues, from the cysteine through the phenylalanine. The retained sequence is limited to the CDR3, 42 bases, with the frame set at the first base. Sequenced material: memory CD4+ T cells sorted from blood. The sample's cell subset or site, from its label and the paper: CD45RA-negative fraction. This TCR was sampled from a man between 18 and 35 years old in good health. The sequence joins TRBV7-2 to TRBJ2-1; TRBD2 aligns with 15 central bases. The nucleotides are TGTGCCAGCAGCACGGGACTAGCGGGAGGTGAGCAGTTCTTC. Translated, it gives CASSTGLAGGEQFF.